This T cell receptor beta chain was sequenced during a study of graft-versus-host responses after intestinal transplantation. Study-level information: Recipients underwent multivisceral, liver-intestinal, or isolated intestinal transplants. Following induction with anti-thymocyte globulin, all recipients were given tacrolimus and steroids for about 3 years. Study-level results: Allografts from individuals with graft-donor T cell macrochimerism displayed high graft-versus-host to host-versus-graft clonal ratios.

Irradiated, violet-dye-labeled stimulator cells, some 200,000 in number, were plated with some 200,000 CFSE-labeled responder cells. Assay: immunoSEQ multiplex PCR; the TCRdb copy retains only in-frame clones and omits some. This table holds approximately 21,000 clones, about two fifths found once. CDR1 is LGHNA, CDR2 YNFKEQ, per germline. The CDR3 extends over 15 amino acids. The J segment lost 0 bases and the V segment lost 3 bases, leaving 4 bases of the junction unmatched. The rearrangement links TRBV4-2 to TRBJ2-7, with 8 nucleotides matching TRBD2. The sample consisted of alloreactive CD8+ T cells from a mixed lymphocyte reaction culture, taken before transplantation. Documented subset: CFSE-low proliferating T cells sorted from roughly six-day pre-transplant mixed lymphocyte reaction (GvH or HvG direction). The TCR comes from a human patient who was an organ donor for intestinal transplantation. CDR3: CASSQVSGTSYEQYF. CDR3 bases: TGTGCCAGCAGCCAGGTTAGCGGGACCTCCTACGAGCAGTACTTC.